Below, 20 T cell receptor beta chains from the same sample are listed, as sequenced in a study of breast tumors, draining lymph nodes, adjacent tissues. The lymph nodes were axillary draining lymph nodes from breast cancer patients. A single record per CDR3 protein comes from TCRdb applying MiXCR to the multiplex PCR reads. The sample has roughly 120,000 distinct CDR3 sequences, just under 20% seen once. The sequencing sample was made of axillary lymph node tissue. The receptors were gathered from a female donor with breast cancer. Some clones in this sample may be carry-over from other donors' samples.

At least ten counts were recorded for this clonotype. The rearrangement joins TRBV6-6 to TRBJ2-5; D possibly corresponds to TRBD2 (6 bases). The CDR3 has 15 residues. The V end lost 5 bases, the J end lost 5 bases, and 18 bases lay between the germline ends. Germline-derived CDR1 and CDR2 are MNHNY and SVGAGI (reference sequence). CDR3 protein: CASSPPTGGYETQYF. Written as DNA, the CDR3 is TGTGCCAGCAGTCCGCCAACAGGAGGGTACGAGACCCAGTACTTC.

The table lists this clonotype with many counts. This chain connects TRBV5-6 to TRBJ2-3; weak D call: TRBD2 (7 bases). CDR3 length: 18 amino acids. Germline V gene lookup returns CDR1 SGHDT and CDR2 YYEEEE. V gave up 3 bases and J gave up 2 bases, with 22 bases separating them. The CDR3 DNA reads TGTGCCAGCAGCTCCCCTGTAGGGGGAGGGCTGTACACAGATACGCAGTATTTT. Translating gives CASSSPVGGGLYTDTQYF.

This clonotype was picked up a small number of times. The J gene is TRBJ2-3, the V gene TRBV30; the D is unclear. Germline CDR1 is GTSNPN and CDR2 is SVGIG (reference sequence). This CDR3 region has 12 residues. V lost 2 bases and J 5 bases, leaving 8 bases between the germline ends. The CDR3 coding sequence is TGTGCCTGGAGTCCAACGGGAGATACGCAGTATTTT. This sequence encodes CAWSPTGDTQYF.

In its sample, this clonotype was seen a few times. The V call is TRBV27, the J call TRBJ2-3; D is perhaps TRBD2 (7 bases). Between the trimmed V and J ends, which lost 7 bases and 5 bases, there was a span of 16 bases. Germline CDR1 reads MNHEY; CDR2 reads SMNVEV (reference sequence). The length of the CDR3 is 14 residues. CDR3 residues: CASNRGGAVDTQYF. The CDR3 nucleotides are TGTGCCAGCAATCGAGGGGGGGCCGTAGATACGCAGTATTTT.

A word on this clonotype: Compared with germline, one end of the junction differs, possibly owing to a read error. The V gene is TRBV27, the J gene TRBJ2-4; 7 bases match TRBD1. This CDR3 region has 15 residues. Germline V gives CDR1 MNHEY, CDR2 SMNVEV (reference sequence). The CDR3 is CASSRDTLRGNTQYF. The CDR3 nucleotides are TGTGCCAGCAGCCGCGACACACTCAGGGGGAACACTCAGTACTTC.

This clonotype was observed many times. CDR3 amino acids: CSASTAPGETQYF. As DNA, the CDR3 is TGCAGTGCCAGTACAGCGCCCGGGGAGACCCAGTACTTC. This chain connects TRBV20-1 to TRBJ2-5; no clear D. V lost 6 bases to trimming and J lost 5 bases, with 16 bases between them. Per the germline V gene, CDR1 is DFQATT and CDR2 is SNEGSKA (reference sequence). CDR3 length equals 13 residues.

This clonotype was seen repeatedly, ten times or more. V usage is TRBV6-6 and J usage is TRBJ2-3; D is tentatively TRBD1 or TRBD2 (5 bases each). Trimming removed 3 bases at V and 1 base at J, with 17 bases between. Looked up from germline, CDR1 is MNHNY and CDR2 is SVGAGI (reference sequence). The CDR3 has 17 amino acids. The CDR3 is CASSYGSKGRGTDTQYF. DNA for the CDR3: TGTGCCAGCAGTTATGGATCAAAGGGGCGGGGCACAGATACGCAGTATTTT.

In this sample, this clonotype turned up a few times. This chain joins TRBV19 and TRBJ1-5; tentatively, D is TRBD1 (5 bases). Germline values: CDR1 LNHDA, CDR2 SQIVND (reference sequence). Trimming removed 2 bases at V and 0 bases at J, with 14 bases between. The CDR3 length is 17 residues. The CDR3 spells CASSIIAGMFSNQPQHF. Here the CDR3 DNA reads TGTGCCAGTAGTATAATTGCAGGGATGTTTAGCAATCAGCCCCAGCATTTT.

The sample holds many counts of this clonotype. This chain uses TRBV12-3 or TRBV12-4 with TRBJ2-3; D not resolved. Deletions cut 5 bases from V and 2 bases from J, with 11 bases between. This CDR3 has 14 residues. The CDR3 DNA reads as TGTGCCAGCAGTCGGCAAAGCCTCACAGATACGCAGTATTTT. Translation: CASSRQSLTDTQYF.

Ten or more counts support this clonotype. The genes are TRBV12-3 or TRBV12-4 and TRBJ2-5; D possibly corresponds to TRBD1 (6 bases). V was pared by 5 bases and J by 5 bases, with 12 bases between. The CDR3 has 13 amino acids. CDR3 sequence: CASSNGQLETQYF. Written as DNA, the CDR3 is TGTGCCAGCAGTAACGGACAGTTGGAGACCCAGTACTTC.

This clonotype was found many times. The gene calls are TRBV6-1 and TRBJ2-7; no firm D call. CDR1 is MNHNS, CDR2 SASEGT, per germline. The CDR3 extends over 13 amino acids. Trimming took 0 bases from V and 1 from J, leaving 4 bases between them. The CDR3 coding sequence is TGTGCCAGCAGTGAAGCTGGTTCCTACGAGCAGTACTTC. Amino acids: CASSEAGSYEQYF.

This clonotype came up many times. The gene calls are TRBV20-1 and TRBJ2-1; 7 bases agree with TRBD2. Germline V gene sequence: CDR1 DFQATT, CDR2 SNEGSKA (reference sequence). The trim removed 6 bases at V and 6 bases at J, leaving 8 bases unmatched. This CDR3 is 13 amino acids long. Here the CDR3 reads CSAPRGGGNEQFF. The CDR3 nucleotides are TGCAGTGCCCCCCGGGGCGGGGGCAATGAGCAGTTCTTC.

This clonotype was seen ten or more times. The CDR3 spells CASSYSGTGNQPQHF. In DNA, the CDR3 is TGTGCCAGCAGTTACTCGGGGACAGGGAATCAGCCCCAGCATTTT. This rearrangement joins TRBV6-5 to TRBJ1-5; 9 nucleotides match TRBD1. The CDR3 consists of 15 residues. Germline V CDR1 and CDR2: MNHEY, SVGAGI. Germline trimming cut 0 bases from V and 4 bases from J; bases unmatched to any gene: 1.

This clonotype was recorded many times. CDR3 in amino acids: CSAPQGGPYEQYF. For the CDR3, the DNA is TGCAGTGCCCCCCAAGGTGGCCCCTACGAGCAGTACTTC. The V call is TRBV20-1, the J call TRBJ2-7; D uncertain. CDR3 length equals 13 residues. Deletions cut 6 bases from V and 2 bases from J, with 14 bases between. The germline V gene encodes CDR1 DFQATT and CDR2 SNEGSKA (reference sequence).

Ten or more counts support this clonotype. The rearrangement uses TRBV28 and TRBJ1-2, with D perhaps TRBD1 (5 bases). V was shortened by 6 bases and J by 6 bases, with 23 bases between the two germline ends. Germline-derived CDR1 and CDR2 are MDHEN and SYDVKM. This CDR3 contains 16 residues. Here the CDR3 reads CASRPGGSQTIDGYTF. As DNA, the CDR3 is TGTGCCAGCAGACCCGGGGGATCTCAGACTATCGATGGCTACACCTTC.

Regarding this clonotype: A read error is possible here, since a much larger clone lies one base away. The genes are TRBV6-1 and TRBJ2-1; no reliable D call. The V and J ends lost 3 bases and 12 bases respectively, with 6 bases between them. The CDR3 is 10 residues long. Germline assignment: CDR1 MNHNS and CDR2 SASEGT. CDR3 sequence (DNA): TGTGCCAGCAGTGACGTGGCGCAGTTCTTC. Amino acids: CASSDVAQFF.

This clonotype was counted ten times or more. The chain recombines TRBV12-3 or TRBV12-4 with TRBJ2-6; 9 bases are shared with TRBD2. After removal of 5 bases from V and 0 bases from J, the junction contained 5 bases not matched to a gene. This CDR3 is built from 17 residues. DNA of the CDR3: TGTGCCAGCAGTAGAGCGGGGGGAGTCTCTGGGGCCAACGTCCTGACTTTC. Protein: CASSRAGGVSGANVLTF.

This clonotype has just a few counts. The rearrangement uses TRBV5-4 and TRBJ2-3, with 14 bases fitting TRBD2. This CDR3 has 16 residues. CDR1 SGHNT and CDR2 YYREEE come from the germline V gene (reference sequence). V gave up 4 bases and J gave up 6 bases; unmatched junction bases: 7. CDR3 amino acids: CASSETSGRAKDTQYF. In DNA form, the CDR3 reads TGTGCCAGCAGCGAGACTAGCGGGAGGGCCAAGGATACGCAGTATTTT.

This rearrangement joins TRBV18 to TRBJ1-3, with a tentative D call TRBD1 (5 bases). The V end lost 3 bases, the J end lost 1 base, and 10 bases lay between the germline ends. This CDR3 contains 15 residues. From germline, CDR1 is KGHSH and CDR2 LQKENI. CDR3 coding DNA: TGTGCCAGCTCACCCGACAGAAAGTCTGGAAACACCATATATTTT. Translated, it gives CASSPDRKSGNTIYF.

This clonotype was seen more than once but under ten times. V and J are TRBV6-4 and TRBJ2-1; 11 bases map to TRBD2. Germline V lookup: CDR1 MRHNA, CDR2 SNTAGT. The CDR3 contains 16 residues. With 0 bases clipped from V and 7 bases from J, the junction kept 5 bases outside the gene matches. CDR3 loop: CASSDSLAGGPNEQFF. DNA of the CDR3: TGTGCCAGCAGTGACTCGCTAGCGGGGGGCCCAAATGAGCAGTTCTTC.